This entry concerns a single TCR beta chain. The antigen this receptor binds is unknown. No base quality values were provided; no much bigger clone lies one nucleotide off. Inclusive of the bounding cysteine and phenylalanine, the CDR3 is 12 residues long. The retained sequence is limited to the CDR3, 36 bases, with the frame set at the first base. V is shortened by 4 bases, J by 6 bases, and the region joining them spans 11 bases. CDR1 GTSNPN and CDR2 SVGIG were looked up in the germline V gene (reference sequence). These data are taken from a study of T cell responses to AZD1222 COVID-19 vaccine (dated by TCRdb to the early 2020s). Regarding the complete study: A total of 230 to 250 trial participants underwent TCR sequencing, of whom 207 had received two doses of AZD1222 and about 25 had received two doses of the MenACWY control vaccine. Enrollment into the trials was organized by age into subgroups of 18-55, 56-69 and 70-plus years, and those subgroups contained roughly 140, 27 and 60 TCR-sequenced participants, respectively. The full study reports these points: Participants were mostly white British and included more females than males, and it was suggested by the authors that clonal diversity may have been underestimated. Reportedly, almost half of the unique spike-specific TCRs recognized epitopes lying outside the regions that are mutated in the B.1.351 and B.1.1.7 variants. Conclusions about previously exposed vaccinees are limited, since just six AZD1222 recipients were seropositive for SARS-CoV-2 at baseline. Vaccine-associated CD4 TCRs spanned the whole spike protein, with dominant responses in regions 160-218 and 743-854. The 56-69-year group was small, and its depth increase did not reach significance, likely because of low power. No day 14 peak-response samples were available, so repertoires were characterized only after the peak T cell response. After two AZD1222 doses, spike-specific TCR breadth and depth were significantly higher than at day 0 and than in MenACWY recipients.

Sample time point, as interpreted from the label and publication: about 28 days (+/-7) after the second vaccine dose. AZD1222 recipients whose second dose came at about 4 weeks and those whose second dose came at about 12 weeks were combined into one group, since spike-specific TCR depth and breadth did not differ between the two schedules. Samples from vaccinated people were obtained from the UK trials COV001 and COV002, which included a single-blind randomized controlled phase 2/3 trial of AZD1222 (ChAdOx1 nCoV-19) in healthy adults. For TCRbeta chain sequencing, PBMC samples from trial participants were taken at day 0 and at day 28 after the second dose. The CDR3 regions of human TCRbeta chains were analyzed by immunosequencing. As for the original processing: Repertoire TCRs were matched against a reference library of SARS-CoV-2-specific TCRs generated with the MIRA antigen-specificity platform. Breadth was defined as the fraction of unique TCRs that were SARS-CoV-2-associated. Depth was defined as the fraction of total T cells that were SARS-CoV-2-associated. Using the MIRA data, every spike-specific TCR was mapped to the spike region that the TCR reacted to and assigned to either a CD4 or a CD8 class. Log10-transformed breadth and depth values were compared by one-way ANOVA with Sidak's multiple comparisons tests. Here the immuneACCESS table is served through TCRdb, limited to in-frame sequences with V and J called. Missing clones are a known gap in these copies; in checked studies unresolved V genes cover under half, and the rest lacks a known reason. Clonal size and the V and J genes are those of that table, whereas D and trimming came from the DNA. Counted in this sample were fewer than 20,000 clones; less than 90% of them appeared once. Jointly, the top ten make up around 3% of the sample.

Here the sequenced sample was peripheral blood, taken 28 days after the second AZD1222 dose. The chain is encoded by TRBV30 joined to TRBJ2-3; matching of 5 bases hints at TRBD2 as the D gene. This sequence originates from an adult who received the AZD1222 COVID-19 vaccine. The DNA reads as follows: TGTGCCTGGAAGGAGGTGCCGGATACGCAGTATTTT. It encodes CAWKEVPDTQYF.